Below, one T cell receptor (beta chain) is given with its context. Its antigen is unknown. This entry belongs to a study of T-cell memory formation after mild COVID-19. Overall study results and limits: Some SARS-CoV-2-responding clones were already detected in memory before infection.

The germline gives CDR1 SQVTM, CDR2 ANQGSEA. The junction had 2 bases not matched to a gene; V was cut back by 4 bases and J by 4 bases. There are 13 residues in the CDR3. In TCRdb, the 5' RACE reads were re-called with MiXCR into one record per CDR3 protein. This sample carries hundreds of thousands of distinct CDR3 sequences, about a sixth of them seen once, and the ten largest clones take around 13%. The chain has TRBV29-1 and TRBJ2-7, with TRBD2 matching 12 bases. The source is an adult woman who had mild COVID-19 (a few samples of this study predate the infection). Cell type and time point are not known. Sequenced sample: PBMCs or a T cell subset sorted from them (not recorded which). The CDR3 region has the DNA TGCAGCGTTGTCCTAGCGGGAGGGTACGAGCAGTACTTC. It specifies CSVVLAGGYEQYF.